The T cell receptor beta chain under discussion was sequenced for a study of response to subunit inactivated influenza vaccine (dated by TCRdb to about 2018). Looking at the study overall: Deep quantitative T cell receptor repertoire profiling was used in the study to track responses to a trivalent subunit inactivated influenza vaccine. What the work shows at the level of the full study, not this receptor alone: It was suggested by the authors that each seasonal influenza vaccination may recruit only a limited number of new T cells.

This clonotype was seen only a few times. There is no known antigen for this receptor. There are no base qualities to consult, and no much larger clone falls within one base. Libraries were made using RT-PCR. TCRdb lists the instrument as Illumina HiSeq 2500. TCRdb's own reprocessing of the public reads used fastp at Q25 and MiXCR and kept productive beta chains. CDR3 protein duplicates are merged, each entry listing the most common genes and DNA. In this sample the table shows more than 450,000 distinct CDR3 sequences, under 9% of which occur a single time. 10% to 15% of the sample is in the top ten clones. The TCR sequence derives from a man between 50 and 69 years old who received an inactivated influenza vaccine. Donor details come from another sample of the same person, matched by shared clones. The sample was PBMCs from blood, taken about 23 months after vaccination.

Here is the DNA: TGCAGTGCTAGAACATCTAAAGGGATCTATGGCTACACCTTC. It codes for CSARTSKGIYGYTF. The chain is assembled from TRBV20-1 and TRBJ1-2; the D gene is unclear. Trimming removed 2 bases from V and 4 bases from J, leaving 14 bases between the germline ends. The CDR3, cysteine through phenylalanine, is 14 amino acids long. Only the CDR3 DNA is retained, 42 bases long and in frame from the first base. Via the germline V gene (reference sequence), CDR1 is DFQATT and CDR2 SNEGSKA.